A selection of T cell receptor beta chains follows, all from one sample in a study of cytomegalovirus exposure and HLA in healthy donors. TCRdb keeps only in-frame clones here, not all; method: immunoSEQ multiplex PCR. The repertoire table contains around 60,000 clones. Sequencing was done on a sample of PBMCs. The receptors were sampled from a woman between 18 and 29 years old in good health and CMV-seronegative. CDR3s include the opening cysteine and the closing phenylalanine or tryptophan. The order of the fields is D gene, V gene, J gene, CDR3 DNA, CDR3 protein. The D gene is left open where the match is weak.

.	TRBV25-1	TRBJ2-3	TGTGCCAGCAGTTTTCAGGATGTAACGCAGTATTTT	CASSFQDVTQYF
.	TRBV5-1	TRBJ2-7	TGCGCCAGCAGCTTGGATAGCAGTTCCTACGAGCAGTACTTC	CASSLDSSSYEQYF
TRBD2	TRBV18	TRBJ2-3	TGTGCCAGCTCTCCTAAACTAGCGGCTAGCACAGATACGCAGTATTTT	CASSPKLAASTDTQYF
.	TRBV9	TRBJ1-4	TGTGCCAGCAGCGTAGAGGAGGCAAGAAATGAAAAACTGTTTTTT	CASSVEEARNEKLFF
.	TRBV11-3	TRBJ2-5	TGTGCCAGCAGCTCCCGGGACAACGAAGCTCAAGAGACCCAGTACTTC	CASSSRDNEAQETQYF
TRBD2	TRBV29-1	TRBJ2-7	TGCAGGGGGTGGGCAGGGAGTGGGACTAGCGCCGCCTTAACTGCCTACGAGCAGTACTTC	CRGWAGSGTSAALTAYEQYF
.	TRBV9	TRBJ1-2	TGTGCCAGCAGCACGTCATATACAGGGACCTATGGCTACACCTTC	CASSTSYTGTYGYTF
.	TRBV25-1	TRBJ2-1	TGTGCCAGCAGCGCACCCCGTCCTCGGGGTGAGCAGTTCTTC	CASSAPRPRGEQFF
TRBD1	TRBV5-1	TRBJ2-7	TGCGCCAGCAGCTCCGGACAGGGGGCCTACGAGCAGTACTTC	CASSSGQGAYEQYF
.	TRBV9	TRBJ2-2	TGTGCCAGCAGCGCCCGGGGGAGAGGTTTTTGGGAGCTGTTTTTT	CASSARGRGFWELFF
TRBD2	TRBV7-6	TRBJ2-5	TGTGCCAGCAGCTTAACTAGCGGACCCCAAGAGACCCAGTACTTC	CASSLTSGPQETQYF
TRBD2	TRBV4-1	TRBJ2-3	TGCGCCAGCAGCGAGGGCGGGGGGGGTTCCACAGATACGCAGTATTTT	CASSEGGGGSTDTQYF
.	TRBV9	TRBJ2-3	TGTGCCAGCCGGGGACTGGCTGATACGCAGTATTTT	CASRGLADTQYF
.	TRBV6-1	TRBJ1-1	TGTGCCAGCAGTGAACGGGAGGAGGGCACTGAAGCTTTCTTT	CASSEREEGTEAFF
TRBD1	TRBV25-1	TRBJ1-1	TGTGCCAGCAGTGTTCCAGGGGGTAGCACTGAAGCTTTCTTT	CASSVPGGSTEAFF
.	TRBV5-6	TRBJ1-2	TGTGCCAGCAGCTTGTCGTCCCACTATGGCTACACCTTC	CASSLSSHYGYTF
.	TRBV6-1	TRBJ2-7	TGTGCCAGCAGTGAAGCGCACGGGGAAGGGTACTTC	CASSEAHGEGYF
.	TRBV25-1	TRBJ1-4	TGTGCCAGCAGTGACCTTGGGCTCCAAGATGAAAAACTGTTTTTT	CASSDLGLQDEKLFF
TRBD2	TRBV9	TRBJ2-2	TGTGCCAGCAGCGTAGGGGGGGGGCTAGCGGGGACCGGGGAGCTGTTTTTT	CASSVGGGLAGTGELFF
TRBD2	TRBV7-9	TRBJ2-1	TGTGCCAGCAGCTTAGGAGTCACGGGACTAGCGATGAATGAGCAGTTCTTC	CASSLGVTGLAMNEQFF
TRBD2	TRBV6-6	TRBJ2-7	TGTGCCAGCAGTTACTCGCGGGAGGGCTACGAGCAGTACTTC	CASSYSREGYEQYF
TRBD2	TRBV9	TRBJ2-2	TGTGCCAGCAGCGTAGGGGGCGGGAGAGGCACCGGGGAGCTGTTTTTT	CASSVGGGRGTGELFF
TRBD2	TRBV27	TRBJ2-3	TGTGCCAGCAGTTTATCGTGGAGCGGGGGGGCCCCAGATACGCAGTATTTT	CASSLSWSGGAPDTQYF
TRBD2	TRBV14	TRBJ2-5	TGTGCCAGCAGCCCTCAATTTAGCGGGGTGAACCAAGAGACCCAGTACTTC	CASSPQFSGVNQETQYF
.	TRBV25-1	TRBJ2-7	TGTGCCAGCAGTGGACAGGCTTACGAGCAGTACTTC	CASSGQAYEQYF
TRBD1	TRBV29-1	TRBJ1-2	TGCAGCGTACCGACGGACAGGGGAGGTTCGGGGGGCTACACCTTC	CSVPTDRGGSGGYTF
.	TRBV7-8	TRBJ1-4	TGTGCCAGCAGCTTAGGGCGGGGGCAAGGCGAAAAACTGTTTTTT	CASSLGRGQGEKLFF
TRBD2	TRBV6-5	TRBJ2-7	TGTGCCAGCAGCCCCTTTACTAGCGACGAGCAGTACTTC	CASSPFTSDEQYF
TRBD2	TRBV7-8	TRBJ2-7	TGTGCCAGCAAAGAGGGGCTAGCGGGAAACGAGCAGTACTTC	CASKEGLAGNEQYF
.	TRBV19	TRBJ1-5	TGTGCCAGTAGTATAGTGGCGGGTAATCAGCCCCAGCATTTT	CASSIVAGNQPQHF
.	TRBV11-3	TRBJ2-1	TGTGCCAGCAGCAACCGGACTGTTAGGGGGGAGCAGTTCTTC	CASSNRTVRGEQFF
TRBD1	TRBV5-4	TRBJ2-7	TGTGCCAGCAGCCTGGACAGGGTGGTAGGGGAGCAGTACTTC	CASSLDRVVGEQYF
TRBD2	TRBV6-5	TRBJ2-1	TGTGCCAGCAGTCCCCCCGGGAGGGCCTACAATGAGCAGTTCTTC	CASSPPGRAYNEQFF
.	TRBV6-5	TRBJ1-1	TGTGCCAGTAACAGCAAGAGGAACACTGAAGCTTTCTTT	CASNSKRNTEAFF
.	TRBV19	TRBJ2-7	TGTGCCAGTAGTATTCATATCGGGAAATACGAGCAGTACTTC	CASSIHIGKYEQYF
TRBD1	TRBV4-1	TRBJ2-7	TGCGCCAGCAGCCGAGAGGGACAGGGGGCAGAGCAGTACTTC	CASSREGQGAEQYF
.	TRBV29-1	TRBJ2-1	TGCAGCGTTGAGGAAGCGACTGATGAGCAGTTCTTC	CSVEEATDEQFF
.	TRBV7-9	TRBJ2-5	TGTGCCAGCAGCTTAGTAAAGGAGCGGCAAGAGACCCAGTACTTC	CASSLVKERQETQYF
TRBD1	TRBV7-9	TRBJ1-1	TGTGCCAGCAGCGCAGGACAGGGGGCGCCCTCTGAAGCTTTCTTT	CASSAGQGAPSEAFF
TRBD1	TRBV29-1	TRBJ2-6	TGCAGCGTAGGGCGGACAGGGTCTGGGGCCAACGTCCTGACTTTC	CSVGRTGSGANVLTF
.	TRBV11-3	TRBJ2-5	TGTGCCAGCAGCCCCTCGAGGGGGGGACAAGAGACCCAGTACTTC	CASSPSRGGQETQYF
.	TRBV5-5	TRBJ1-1	TGTGCCAGCAGCTTTAATCTCTACAGCTCGAACACTGAAGCTTTCTTT	CASSFNLYSSNTEAFF
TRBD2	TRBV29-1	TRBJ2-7	TGCAGCGCGGCCCAGGGACTAGTGGGCGAGCAGTACTTC	CSAAQGLVGEQYF
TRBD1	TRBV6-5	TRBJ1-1	TGTGCCAGCGCTACAGGGGCCGAGGTCACTGAAGCTTTCTTT	CASATGAEVTEAFF
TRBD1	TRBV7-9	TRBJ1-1	TGTGCCAGCAGCTGGCAGGGGGCAGACACTGAAGCTTTCTTT	CASSWQGADTEAFF
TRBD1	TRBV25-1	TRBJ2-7	TGTGCCAGCAGTGAAGGACAGGGGGCTGGGCAGTACTTC	CASSEGQGAGQYF
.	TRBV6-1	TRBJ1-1	TGTGCCAGCAGTGAGTCTCGGGGGAACACTGAAGCTTTCTTT	CASSESRGNTEAFF
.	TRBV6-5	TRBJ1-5	TGTGCCAGCAGTTACGAACAGGGTTGGGATCAGCCCCAGCATTTT	CASSYEQGWDQPQHF